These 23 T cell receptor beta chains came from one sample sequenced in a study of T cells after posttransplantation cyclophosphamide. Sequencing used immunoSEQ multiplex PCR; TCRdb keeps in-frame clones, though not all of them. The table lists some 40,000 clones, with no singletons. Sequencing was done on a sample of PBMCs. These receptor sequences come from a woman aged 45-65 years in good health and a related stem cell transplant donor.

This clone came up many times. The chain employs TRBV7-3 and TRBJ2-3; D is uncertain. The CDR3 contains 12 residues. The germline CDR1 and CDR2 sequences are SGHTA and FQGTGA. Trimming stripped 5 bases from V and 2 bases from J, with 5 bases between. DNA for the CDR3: TGTGCCAGCAGCACCTACACAGATACGCAGTATTTT. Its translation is CASSTYTDTQYF.

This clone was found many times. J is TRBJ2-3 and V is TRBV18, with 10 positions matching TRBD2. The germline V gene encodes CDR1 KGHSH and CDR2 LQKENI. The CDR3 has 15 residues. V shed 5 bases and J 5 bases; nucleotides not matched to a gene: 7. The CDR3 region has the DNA TGTGCCAGCTCAGTAAGCGGGGGGGCCGGAGATACGCAGTATTTT. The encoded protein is CASSVSGGAGDTQYF.

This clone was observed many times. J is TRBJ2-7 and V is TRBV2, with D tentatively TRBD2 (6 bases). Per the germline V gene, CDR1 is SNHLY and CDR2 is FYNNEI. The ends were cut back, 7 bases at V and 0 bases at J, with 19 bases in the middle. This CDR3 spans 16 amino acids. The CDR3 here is CASILLGLPSSYEQYF. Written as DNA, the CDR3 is TGTGCCAGCATTCTTTTGGGACTGCCGAGCTCCTACGAGCAGTACTTC.

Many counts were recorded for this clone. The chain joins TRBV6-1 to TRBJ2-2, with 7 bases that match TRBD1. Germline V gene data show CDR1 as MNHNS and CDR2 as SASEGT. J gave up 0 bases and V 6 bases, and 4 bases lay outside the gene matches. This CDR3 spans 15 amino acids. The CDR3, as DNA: TGTGCCAGCAGCAGGGGACAGCCGAACACCGGGGAGCTGTTTTTT. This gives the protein CASSRGQPNTGELFF.

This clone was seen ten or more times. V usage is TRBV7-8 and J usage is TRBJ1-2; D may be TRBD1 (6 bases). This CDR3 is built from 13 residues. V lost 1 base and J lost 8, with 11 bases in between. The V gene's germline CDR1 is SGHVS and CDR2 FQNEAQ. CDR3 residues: CASSLDRGSGYTF. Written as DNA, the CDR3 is TGTGCCAGCAGCTTAGATAGGGGGAGCGGCTACACCTTC.

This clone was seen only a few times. For the CDR3, the DNA is TGTGCCAGCAGTTTGCCCTGGACAGGGGGGGATCAGCCCCAGCATTTT. Amino acid sequence: CASSLPWTGGDQPQHF. The rearrangement links TRBV28 to TRBJ1-5; 10 bases line up with TRBD1. CDR3 length: 16 residues. Germline V gene sequence: CDR1 MDHEN, CDR2 SYDVKM. After removal of 3 bases from V and 5 bases from J, the junction contained 7 bases not matched to a gene.

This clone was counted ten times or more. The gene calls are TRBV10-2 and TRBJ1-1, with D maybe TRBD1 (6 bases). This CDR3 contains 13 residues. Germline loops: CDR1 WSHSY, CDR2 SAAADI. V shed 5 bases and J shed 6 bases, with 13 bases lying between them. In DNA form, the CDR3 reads TGCGCCAGCAGTACCCAGGGGTACCCTGAAGCTTTCTTT. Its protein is CASSTQGYPEAFF.

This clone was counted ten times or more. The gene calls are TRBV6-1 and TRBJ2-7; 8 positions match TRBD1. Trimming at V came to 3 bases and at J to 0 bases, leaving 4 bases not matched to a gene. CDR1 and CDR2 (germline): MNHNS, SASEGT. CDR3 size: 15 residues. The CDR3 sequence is CASSDPGQVSYEQYF. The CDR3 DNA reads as TGTGCCAGCAGTGACCCGGGACAGGTCTCCTACGAGCAGTACTTC.

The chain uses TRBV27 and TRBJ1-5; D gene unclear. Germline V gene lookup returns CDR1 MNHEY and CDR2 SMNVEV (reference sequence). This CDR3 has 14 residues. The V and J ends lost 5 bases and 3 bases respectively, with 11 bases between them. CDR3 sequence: CASSQGWANQPQHF. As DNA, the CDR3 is TGTGCCAGCAGTCAAGGATGGGCCAATCAGCCCCAGCATTTT.

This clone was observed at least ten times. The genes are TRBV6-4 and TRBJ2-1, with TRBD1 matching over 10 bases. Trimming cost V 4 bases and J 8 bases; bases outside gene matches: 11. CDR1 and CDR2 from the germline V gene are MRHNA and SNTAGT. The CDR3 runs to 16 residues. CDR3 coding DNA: TGTGCCAGCAGTGGGGGGGGGACAGGGGAAACGGATGAGCAGTTCTTC. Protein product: CASSGGGTGETDEQFF.

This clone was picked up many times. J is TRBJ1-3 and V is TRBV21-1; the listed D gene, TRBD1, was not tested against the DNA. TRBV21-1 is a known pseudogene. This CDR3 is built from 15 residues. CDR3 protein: CASTLDSYSGNTIYF. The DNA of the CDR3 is TGTGCCAGCACTTTAGACAGCTACTCTGGAAACACCATATATTTT.

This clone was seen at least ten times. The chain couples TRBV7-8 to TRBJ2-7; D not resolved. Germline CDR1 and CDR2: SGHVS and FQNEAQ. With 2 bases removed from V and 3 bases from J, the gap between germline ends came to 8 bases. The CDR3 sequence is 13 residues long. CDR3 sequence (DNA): TGTGCCAGCAGCTTAAACAGATACTACGAGCAGTACTTC. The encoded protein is CASSLNRYYEQYF.

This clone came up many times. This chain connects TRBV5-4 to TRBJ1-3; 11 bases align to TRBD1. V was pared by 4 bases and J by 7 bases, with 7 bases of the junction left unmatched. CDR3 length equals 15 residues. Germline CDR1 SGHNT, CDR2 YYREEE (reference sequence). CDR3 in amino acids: CASSPKGQGANTIYF. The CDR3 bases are TGTGCCAGCAGCCCAAAAGGACAGGGGGCGAACACCATATATTTT.

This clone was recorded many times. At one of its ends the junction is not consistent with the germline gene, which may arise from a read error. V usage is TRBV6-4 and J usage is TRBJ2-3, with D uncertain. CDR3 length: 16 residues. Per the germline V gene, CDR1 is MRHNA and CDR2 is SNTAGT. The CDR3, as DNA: TGTGCCAGCAGTGAGAGCACTGCACAGAGCACAGCTACGCAGTATTTT. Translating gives CASSESTAQSTATQYF.

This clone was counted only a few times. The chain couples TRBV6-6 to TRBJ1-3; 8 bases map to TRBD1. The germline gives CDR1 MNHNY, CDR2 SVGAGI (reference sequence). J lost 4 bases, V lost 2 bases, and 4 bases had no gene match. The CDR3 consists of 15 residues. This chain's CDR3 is CASSYAGGTGNTIYF. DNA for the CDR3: TGTGCCAGCAGTTACGCAGGGGGCACAGGAAACACCATATATTTT.

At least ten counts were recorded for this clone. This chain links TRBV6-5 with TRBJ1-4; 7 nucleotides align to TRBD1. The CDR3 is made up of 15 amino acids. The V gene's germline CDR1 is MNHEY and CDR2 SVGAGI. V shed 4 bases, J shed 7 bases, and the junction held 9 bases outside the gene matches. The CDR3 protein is CASSSHTYRGEKLFF. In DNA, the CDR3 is TGTGCCAGCAGTTCCCATACATACAGGGGTGAAAAACTGTTTTTT.

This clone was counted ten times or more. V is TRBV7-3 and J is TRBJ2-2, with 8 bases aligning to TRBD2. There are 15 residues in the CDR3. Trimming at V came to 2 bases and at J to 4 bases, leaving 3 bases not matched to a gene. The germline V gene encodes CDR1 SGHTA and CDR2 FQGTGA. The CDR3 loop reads CASSLSAGGTGELFF. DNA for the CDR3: TGTGCCAGCAGCTTATCCGCGGGGGGCACCGGGGAGCTGTTTTTT.

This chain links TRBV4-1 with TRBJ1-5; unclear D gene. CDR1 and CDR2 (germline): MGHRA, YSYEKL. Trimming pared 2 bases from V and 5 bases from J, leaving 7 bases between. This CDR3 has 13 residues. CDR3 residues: CASSQNIDQPQHF. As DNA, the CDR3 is TGCGCCAGCAGCCAAAACATCGATCAGCCCCAGCATTTT.

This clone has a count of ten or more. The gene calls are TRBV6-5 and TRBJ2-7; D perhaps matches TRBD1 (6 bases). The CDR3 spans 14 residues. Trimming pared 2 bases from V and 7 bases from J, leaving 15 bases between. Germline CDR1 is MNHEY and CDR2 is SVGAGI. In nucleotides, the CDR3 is TGTGCCAGCAGTTACGTCTCGCAGGGGCGGGAGCAGTACTTC. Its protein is CASSYVSQGREQYF.

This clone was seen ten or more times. Here the CDR3 reads CASSPTGTGTEAFF. For the CDR3, the DNA is TGTGCCAGCAGCCCCACAGGGACGGGCACTGAAGCTTTCTTT. The chain combines TRBV5-5 with TRBJ1-1, with D perhaps TRBD1 (6 bases). The CDR3 spans 14 residues. CDR1 SGHKS and CDR2 YYEKEE come from the germline V gene (reference sequence). Trimming removed 4 bases from V and 4 bases from J, with 14 bases in between.

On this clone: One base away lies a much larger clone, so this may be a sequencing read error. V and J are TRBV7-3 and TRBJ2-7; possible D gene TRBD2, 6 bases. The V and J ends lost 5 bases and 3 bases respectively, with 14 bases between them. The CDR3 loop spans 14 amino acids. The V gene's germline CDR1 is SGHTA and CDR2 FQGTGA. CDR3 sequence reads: CASSPAGTLYEQYF. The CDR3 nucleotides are TGTGCCAGCAGCCCAGCGGGTACCCTCTACGAGCAGTACTTC.

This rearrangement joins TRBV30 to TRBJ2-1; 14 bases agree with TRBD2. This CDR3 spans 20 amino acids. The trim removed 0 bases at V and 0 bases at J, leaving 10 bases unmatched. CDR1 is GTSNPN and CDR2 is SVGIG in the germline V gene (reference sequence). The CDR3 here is CAWSVEIGLAGGYSYNEQFF. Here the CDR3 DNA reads TGTGCCTGGAGTGTCGAGATCGGACTAGCGGGGGGTTACTCCTACAATGAGCAGTTCTTC.

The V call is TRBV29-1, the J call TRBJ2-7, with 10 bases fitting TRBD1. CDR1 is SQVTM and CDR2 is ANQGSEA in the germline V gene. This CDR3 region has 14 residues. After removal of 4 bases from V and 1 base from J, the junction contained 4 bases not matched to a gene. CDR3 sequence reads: CSVGDRGGSYEQYF. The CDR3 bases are TGCAGCGTTGGGGACAGGGGAGGGTCCTACGAGCAGTACTTC.